This note documents a single T cell receptor beta chain sequence. This clonotype showed up just a few times. Its antigen target is currently unknown. No base quality information exists; no much larger clone differs at one position. The data were obtained in a study of patients and donors after allogeneic stem cell transplantation (dated by TCRdb to about 2020). Preparation of the library involved RT-PCR. The instrument given in TCRdb is NextSeq 550. TCRdb trimmed public reads at Q25 via fastp, called clones via MiXCR and kept in-frame beta chains. Here each entry gathers all rows of one CDR3 protein and keeps the most common genes and DNA. Across this sample there are approximately 150,000 distinct CDR3 sequences, with approximately 22% seen only once. The ten most abundant clones make up about 25% of the sample. The germline V gene (reference sequence) yields DFQATT for CDR1 and SNEGSKA for CDR2. Cut back by 7 bases and 0 bases, the V and J ends lie 10 bases apart. The CDR3 sequence holds 13 residues, the cysteine and phenylalanine included. The retained sequence is limited to the CDR3, 39 bases, with the frame set at the first base.

The receptor was derived from a human donor who was either an allogeneic HSCT recipient or a stem cell or donor lymphocyte infusion donor (not recorded which). It is not recorded whose cells these are; they may come from a transplant donor. Sequencing was performed on blood, either unsorted or a sorted T cell fraction (not recorded which). The rearranged segments are TRBV20-1 and TRBJ2-1, with the D gene too uncertain to name. The bases read TGCAGTGACTATTCGAGCTCCTACAATGAGCAGTTCTTC. Translation gives CSDYSSSYNEQFF.